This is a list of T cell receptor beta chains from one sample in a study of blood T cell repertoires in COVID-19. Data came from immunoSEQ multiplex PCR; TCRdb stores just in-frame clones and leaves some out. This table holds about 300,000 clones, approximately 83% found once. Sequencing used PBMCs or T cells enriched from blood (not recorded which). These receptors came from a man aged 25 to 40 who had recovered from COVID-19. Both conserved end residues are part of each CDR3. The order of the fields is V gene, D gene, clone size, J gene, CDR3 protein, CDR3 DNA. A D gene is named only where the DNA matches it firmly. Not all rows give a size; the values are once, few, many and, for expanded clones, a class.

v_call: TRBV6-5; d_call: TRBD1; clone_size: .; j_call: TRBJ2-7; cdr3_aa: CASNRQGAYEQYF; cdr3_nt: TGTGCCAGTAATCGACAGGGAGCCTACGAGCAGTACTTC
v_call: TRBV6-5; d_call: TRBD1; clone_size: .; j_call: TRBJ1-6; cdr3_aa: CASSRQGMGSPLHF; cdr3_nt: TGTGCCAGCAGTCGACAGGGCATGGGTTCACCCCTCCACTTT
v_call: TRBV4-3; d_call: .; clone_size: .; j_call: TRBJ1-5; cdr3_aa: CASSQERWNQPQHF; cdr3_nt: TGCGCCAGCAGCCAAGAGAGGTGGAATCAGCCCCAGCATTTT
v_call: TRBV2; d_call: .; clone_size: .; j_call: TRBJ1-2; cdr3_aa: CASTIAGAANYGYTF; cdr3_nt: TGTGCCAGCACTATCGCAGGGGCTGCTAACTATGGCTACACCTTC
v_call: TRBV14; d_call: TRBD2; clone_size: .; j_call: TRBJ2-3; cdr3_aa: CASSQDRGGTQYF; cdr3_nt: TGTGCCAGCAGCCAAGATCGGGGGGGGACGCAGTATTTT
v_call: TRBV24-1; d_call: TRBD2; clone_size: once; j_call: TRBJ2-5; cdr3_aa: CATSDPRTSAETQYF; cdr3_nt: TGTGCCACCAGTGATCCCCGGACTAGCGCGGAGACCCAGTACTTC
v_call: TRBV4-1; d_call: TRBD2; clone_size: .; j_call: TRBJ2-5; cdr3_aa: CASSQGLAGTQTQYF; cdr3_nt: TGCGCCAGCAGCCAAGGACTAGCGGGGACCCAGACCCAGTACTTC
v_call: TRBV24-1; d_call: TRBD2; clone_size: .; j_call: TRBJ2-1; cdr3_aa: CATSDFGGGSYNEQFF; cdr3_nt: TGTGCCACCAGTGACTTTGGGGGGGGCTCCTACAATGAGCAGTTCTTC
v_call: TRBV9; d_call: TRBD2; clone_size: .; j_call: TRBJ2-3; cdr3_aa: CASSIRDYTDTQYF; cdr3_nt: TGTGCCAGCAGCATACGGGACTACACAGATACGCAGTATTTT
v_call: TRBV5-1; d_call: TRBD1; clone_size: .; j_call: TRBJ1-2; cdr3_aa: CASSPRGAGGGSYTF; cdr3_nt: TGCGCCAGCAGCCCAAGAGGGGCAGGGGGCGGTAGCTACACCTTC
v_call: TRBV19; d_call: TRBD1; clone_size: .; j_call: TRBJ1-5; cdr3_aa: CASSMFGTDNQPQHF; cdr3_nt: TGTGCCAGTAGTATGTTCGGGACAGACAATCAGCCCCAGCATTTT
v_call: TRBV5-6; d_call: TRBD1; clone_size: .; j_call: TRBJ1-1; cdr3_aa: CASSLGGQGARFAFF; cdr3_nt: TGTGCCAGCAGCTTGGGAGGACAGGGGGCTCGGTTCGCTTTCTTT
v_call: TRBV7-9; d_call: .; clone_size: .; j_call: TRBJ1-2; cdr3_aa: CASSSINPGQRAGYGYTF; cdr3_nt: TGTGCCAGCAGCTCCATCAACCCGGGCCAGAGGGCTGGCTATGGCTACACCTTC
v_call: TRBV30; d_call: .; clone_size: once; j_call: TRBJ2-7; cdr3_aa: CAWRRGGPPYEQYF; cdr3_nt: TGTGCCTGGAGAAGGGGGGGGCCCCCCTACGAGCAGTACTTC
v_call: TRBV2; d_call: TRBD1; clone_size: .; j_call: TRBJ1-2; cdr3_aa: CASRSRTGGYGYTF; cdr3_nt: TGTGCCAGCAGAAGTCGGACAGGGGGGTATGGCTACACCTTC
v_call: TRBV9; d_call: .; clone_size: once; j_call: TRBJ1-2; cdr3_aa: CASSAPRYGYTF; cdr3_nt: TGTGCCAGCAGCGCCCCTAGATATGGCTACACCTTC
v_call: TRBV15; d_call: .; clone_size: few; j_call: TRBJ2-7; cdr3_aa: CATSRDSFSYEQYF; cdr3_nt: TGTGCCACCAGCAGGGACAGTTTCTCCTACGAGCAGTACTTC
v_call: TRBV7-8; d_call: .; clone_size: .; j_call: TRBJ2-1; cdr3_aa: CASSLFWGVSYNEQFF; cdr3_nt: TGTGCCAGCAGCTTATTTTGGGGGGTGTCCTACAATGAGCAGTTCTTC
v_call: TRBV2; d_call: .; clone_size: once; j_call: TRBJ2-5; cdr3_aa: CASSEGGETQYF; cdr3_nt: TGTGCCAGCAGTGAGGGGGGAGAGACCCAGTACTTC
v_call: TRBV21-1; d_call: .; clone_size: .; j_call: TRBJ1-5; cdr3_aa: CASTGYNQPQHF; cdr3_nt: TGTGCCAGCACGGGGTACAATCAGCCCCAGCATTTT
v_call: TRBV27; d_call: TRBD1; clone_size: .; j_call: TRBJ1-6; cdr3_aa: CASSPGGAENSPLHF; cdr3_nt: TGTGCCAGCAGTCCAGGGGGCGCGGAAAATTCACCCCTCCACTTT
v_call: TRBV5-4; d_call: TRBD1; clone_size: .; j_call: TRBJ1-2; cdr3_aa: CASSLGTGGANYGYTF; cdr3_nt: TGTGCCAGCAGCTTGGGGACAGGGGGAGCTAACTATGGCTACACCTTC
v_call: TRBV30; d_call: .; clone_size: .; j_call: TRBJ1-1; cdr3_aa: CAWSGGGVMNTEAFF; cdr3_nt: TGTGCCTGGAGTGGAGGAGGGGTCATGAACACTGAAGCTTTCTTT
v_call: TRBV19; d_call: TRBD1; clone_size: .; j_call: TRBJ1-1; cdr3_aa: CASSFSQGANTEAFF; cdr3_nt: TGTGCCAGTAGTTTTTCACAGGGGGCGAACACTGAAGCTTTCTTT
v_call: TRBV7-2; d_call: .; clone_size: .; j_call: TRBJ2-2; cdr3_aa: CASLGGNTGELFF; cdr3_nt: TGTGCCAGCTTGGGAGGGAACACCGGGGAGCTGTTTTTT
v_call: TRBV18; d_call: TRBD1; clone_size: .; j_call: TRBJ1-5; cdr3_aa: CASSPRQGQPQHF; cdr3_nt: TGTGCCAGCTCACCCCGACAGGGTCAGCCCCAGCATTTT
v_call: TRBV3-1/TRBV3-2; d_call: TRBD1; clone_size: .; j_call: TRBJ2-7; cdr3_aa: CASSHGKLRDRDYEQYF; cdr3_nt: TGTGCCAGCAGCCATGGTAAACTCCGGGACAGGGACTACGAGCAGTACTTC
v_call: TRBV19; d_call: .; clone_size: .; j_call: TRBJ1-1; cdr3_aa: CASIPKGRGNTEAFF; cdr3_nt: TGTGCCAGTATCCCTAAAGGACGGGGGAACACTGAAGCTTTCTTT
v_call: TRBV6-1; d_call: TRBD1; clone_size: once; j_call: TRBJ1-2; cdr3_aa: CASSAAGTGVGYTF; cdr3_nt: TGTGCCAGCAGCGCAGCCGGGACAGGGGTTGGCTACACCTTC
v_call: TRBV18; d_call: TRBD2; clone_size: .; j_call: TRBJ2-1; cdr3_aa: CASSLAGNYNEQFF; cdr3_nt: TGTGCCAGCTCACTAGCGGGAAACTACAATGAGCAGTTCTTC
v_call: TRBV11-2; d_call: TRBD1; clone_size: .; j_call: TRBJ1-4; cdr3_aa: CASSFSRDSGYQLFF; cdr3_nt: TGTGCCAGCAGCTTTTCGAGGGACAGCGGTTATCAACTGTTTTTT
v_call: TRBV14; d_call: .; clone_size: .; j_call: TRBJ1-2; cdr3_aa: CASSPRADGVAF; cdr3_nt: TGTGCCAGCAGCCCCCGAGCGGACGGCGTAGCCTTC
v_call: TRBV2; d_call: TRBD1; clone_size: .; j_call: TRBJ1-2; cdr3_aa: CASMTGGINGYTF; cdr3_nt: TGTGCCAGTATGACAGGGGGAATCAATGGCTACACCTTC
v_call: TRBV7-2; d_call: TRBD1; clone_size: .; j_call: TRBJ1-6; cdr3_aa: CASRQSGTANSPLHF; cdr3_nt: TGTGCCAGCAGACAATCCGGGACAGCAAATTCACCCCTCCACTTT
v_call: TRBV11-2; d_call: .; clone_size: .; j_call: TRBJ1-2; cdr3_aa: CASSPQVSSYGYTF; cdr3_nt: TGTGCCAGCAGCCCACAAGTCAGTTCCTATGGCTACACCTTC
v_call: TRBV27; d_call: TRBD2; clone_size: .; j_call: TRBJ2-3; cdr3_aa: CASMQGGTQYF; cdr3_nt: TGTGCCAGCATGCAGGGAGGGACGCAGTATTTT
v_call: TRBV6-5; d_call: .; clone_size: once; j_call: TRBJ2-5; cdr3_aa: CASSREEGAIETQYF; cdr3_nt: TGTGCCAGCAGTCGAGAGGAGGGGGCAATAGAGACCCAGTACTTC
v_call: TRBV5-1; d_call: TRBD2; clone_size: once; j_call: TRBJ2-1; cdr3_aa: CASSLGLTSGGLYNEQFF; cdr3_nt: TGCGCCAGCAGCTTGGGGTTGACTAGCGGGGGACTGTACAATGAGCAGTTCTTC
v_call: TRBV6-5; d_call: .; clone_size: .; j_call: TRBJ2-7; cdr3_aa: CASRRQESLNEQYF; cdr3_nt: TGTGCCAGCAGGCGACAGGAGTCGTTGAACGAGCAGTACTTC
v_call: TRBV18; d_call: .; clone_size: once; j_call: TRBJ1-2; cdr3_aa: CASSPLGTGGYTF; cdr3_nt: TGTGCCAGCTCACCATTGGGGACTGGCGGCTACACCTTC
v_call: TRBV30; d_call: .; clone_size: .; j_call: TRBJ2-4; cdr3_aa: CAWSVTSKDIQYF; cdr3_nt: TGTGCCTGGAGTGTAACTAGTAAAGACATTCAGTACTTC
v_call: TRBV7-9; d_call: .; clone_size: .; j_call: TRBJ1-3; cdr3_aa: CASSPTGNLGRGNTIYF; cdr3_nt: TGTGCCAGCAGCCCTACAGGGAACCTAGGTCGTGGAAACACCATATATTTT